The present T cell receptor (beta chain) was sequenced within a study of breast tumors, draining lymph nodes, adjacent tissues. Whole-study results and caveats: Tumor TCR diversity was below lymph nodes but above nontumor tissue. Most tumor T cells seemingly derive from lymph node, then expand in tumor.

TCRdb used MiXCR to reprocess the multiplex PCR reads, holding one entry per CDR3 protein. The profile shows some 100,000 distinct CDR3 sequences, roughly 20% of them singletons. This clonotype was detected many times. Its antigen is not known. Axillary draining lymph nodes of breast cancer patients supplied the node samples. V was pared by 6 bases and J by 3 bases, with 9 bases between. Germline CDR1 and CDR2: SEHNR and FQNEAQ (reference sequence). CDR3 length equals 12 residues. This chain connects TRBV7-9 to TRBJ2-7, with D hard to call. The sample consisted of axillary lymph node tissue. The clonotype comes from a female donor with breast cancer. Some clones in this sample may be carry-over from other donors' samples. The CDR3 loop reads CASSRQSYEQYF. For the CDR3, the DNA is TGTGCCAGCAGTCGTCAGAGCTACGAGCAGTACTTC.